This is a list of T cell receptor beta chains from one sample in a study of T-cell memory formation after mild COVID-19. TCRdb used MiXCR to reprocess the 5' RACE reads, holding one entry per CDR3 protein. The sample carries 200,000 to 300,000 distinct CDR3 sequences, approximately 15% recorded once. Sequenced material: PBMCs or a T cell subset sorted from them (not recorded which). The receptors were sampled from a man aged 18-30 years who had mild COVID-19 (a few samples of this study predate the infection). Cell type and time point are not known. CDR3s include the opening cysteine and the closing phenylalanine or tryptophan. Each record gives: clone size, CDR3 length, J gene, V gene, D gene, CDR3 protein, CDR3 DNA. The D gene is left open where the match is weak. Clone size is stated in some rows and not others, as once, few, many or a class when expanded.

few 14 TRBJ1-2 TRBV7-2 NA CASSPFTGNYGYTF TGTGCCAGCAGCCCATTTACAGGGAACTATGGCTACACCTTC
NA 14 TRBJ2-3 TRBV28 NA CASSIGATGDTQYF TGTGCCAGCAGTATCGGGGCAACGGGGGATACGCAGTATTTT
few 16 TRBJ2-1 TRBV5-1 NA CASSLSARANYNEQFF TGCGCCAGCAGCTTGTCGGCCCGGGCCAATTACAATGAGCAGTTCTTC
few 15 TRBJ2-7 TRBV7-9 TRBD1 CASSSGVTGGDEQYF TGTGCCAGCAGCTCCGGGGTGACAGGGGGCGACGAGCAGTACTTC
NA 13 TRBJ2-5 TRBV11-3 NA CASSLDSLGTQYF TGTGCCAGCAGCTTGGATTCCCTGGGGACCCAGTACTTC
NA 16 TRBJ1-1 TRBV4-1 TRBD1 CASSRDREGMNTEAFF TGCGCCAGCAGCCGGGACAGGGAGGGGATGAACACTGAAGCTTTCTTT
NA 15 TRBJ2-5 TRBV29-1 NA CSVDLGEATPETQYF TGCAGCGTTGATCTCGGAGAAGCGACCCCAGAGACCCAGTACTTC
NA 16 TRBJ1-6 TRBV4-2 NA CASSQDLGMADSPLHF TGTGCCAGCAGCCAAGATTTGGGCATGGCGGATTCACCCCTCCACTTT
few 15 TRBJ1-2 TRBV4-1 TRBD1 CASSQDDGQARGYTF TGCGCCAGCAGCCAAGATGATGGACAGGCGAGGGGCTACACCTTC
few 14 TRBJ2-1 TRBV4-1 TRBD2 CASSQQAGDDEQFF TGCGCCAGCAGCCAACAAGCGGGGGATGATGAGCAGTTCTTC
few 15 TRBJ2-3 TRBV5-1 TRBD2 CASGPGRGLSDTQYF TGCGCCAGCGGACCTGGGAGGGGTTTGTCAGATACGCAGTATTTT
NA 16 TRBJ2-1 TRBV7-9 NA CASSSEAGTVYNEQFF TGTGCCAGCAGCTCCGAAGCGGGGACAGTCTACAATGAGCAGTTCTTC
NA 14 TRBJ2-5 TRBV5-1 NA CASSLGASQETQYF TGCGCCAGCAGCTTGGGGGCGAGCCAAGAGACCCAGTACTTC
NA 14 TRBJ2-5 TRBV5-1 NA CASSNDGNQETQYF TGCGCCAGCAGCAATGACGGCAACCAAGAGACCCAGTACTTC
few 15 TRBJ1-4 TRBV14 NA CASSQGARGGEKLFF TGTGCCAGCAGCCAAGGGGCTCGGGGAGGCGAAAAACTGTTTTTT
NA 13 TRBJ1-1 TRBV10-3 TRBD1 CATTGGENTEAFF TGTGCCACGACAGGGGGTGAGAACACTGAAGCTTTCTTT
many 14 TRBJ1-1 TRBV7-3 NA CASSPGGGYTEAFF TGTGCCAGCAGCCCCGGTGGGGGATACACTGAAGCTTTCTTT